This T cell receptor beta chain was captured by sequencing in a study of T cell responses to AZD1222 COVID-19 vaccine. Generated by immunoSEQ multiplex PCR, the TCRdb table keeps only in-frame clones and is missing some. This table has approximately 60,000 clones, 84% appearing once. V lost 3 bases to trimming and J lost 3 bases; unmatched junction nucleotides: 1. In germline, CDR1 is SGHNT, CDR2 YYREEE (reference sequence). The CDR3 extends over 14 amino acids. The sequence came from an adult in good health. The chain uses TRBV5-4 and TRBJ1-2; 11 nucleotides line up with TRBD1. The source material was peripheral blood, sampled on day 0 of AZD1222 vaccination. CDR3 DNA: TGTGCCAGCAGCTGGGACAGGGGGTACTATGGCTACACCTTC. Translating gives CASSWDRGYYGYTF.